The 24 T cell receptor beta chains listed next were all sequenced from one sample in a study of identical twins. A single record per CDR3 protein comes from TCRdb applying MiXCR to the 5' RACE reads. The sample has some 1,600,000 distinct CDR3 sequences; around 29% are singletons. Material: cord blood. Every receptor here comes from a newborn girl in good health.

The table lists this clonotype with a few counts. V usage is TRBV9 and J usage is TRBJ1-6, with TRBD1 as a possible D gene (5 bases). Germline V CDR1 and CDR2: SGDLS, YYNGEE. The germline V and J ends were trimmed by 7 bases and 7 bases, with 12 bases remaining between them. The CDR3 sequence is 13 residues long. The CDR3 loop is CASAQGGNSPLHF. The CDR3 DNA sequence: TGTGCCAGCGCTCAGGGCGGCAATTCACCCCTCCACTTT.

The chain's CDR3 is CASSSVGQETQYF. As DNA, the CDR3 is TGTGCCAGCAGCTCGGTCGGACAAGAGACCCAGTACTTC. The chain combines TRBV7-9 with TRBJ2-5; the D is unclear. The germline V gene encodes CDR1 SEHNR and CDR2 FQNEAQ (reference sequence). CDR3 size: 13 residues. V gave up 4 bases and J gave up 2 bases, with 8 bases separating them.

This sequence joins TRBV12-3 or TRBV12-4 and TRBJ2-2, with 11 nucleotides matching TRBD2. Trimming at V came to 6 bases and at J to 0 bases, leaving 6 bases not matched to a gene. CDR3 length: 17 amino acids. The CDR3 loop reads CASSPLSGGANTGELFF. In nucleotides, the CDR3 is TGTGCCAGCAGCCCGCTTAGCGGGGGGGCGAACACCGGGGAGCTGTTTTTT.

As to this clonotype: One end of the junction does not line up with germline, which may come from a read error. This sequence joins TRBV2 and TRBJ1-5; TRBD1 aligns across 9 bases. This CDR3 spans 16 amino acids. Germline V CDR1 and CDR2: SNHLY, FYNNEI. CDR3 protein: CTSSALGQGGNQPQHF. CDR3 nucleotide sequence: TGTACCAGCAGCGCGCTGGGACAGGGAGGGAATCAGCCCCAGCATTTT.

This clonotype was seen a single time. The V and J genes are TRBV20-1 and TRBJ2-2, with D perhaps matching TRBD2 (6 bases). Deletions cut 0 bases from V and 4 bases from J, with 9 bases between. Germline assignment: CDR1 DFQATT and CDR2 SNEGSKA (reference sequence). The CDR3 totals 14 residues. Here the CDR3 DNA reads TGCAGTGCTAGAGATAGGCGGGGCACCGGGGAGCTGTTTTTT. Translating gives CSARDRRGTGELFF.

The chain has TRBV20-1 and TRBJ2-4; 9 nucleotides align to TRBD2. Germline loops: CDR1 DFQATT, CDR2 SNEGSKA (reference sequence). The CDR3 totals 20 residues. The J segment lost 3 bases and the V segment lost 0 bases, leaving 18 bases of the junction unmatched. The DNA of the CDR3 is TGCAGTGCTAGAGACCCCTGGGATAGCGGGAGAAGGAGGGACAAAAACATTCAGTACTTC. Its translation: CSARDPWDSGRRRDKNIQYF.

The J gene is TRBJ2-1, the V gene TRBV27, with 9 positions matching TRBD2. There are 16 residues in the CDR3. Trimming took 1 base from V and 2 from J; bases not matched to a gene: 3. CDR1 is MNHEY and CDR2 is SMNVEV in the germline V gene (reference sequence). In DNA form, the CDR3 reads TGTGCCAGCAGTTTATGGGGCGGGGGGGCCTACAATGAGCAGTTCTTC. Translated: CASSLWGGGAYNEQFF.

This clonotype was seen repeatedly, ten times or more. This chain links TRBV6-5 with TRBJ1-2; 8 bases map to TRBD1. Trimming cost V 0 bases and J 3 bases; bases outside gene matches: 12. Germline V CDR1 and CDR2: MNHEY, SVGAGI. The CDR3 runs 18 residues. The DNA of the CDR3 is TGTGCCAGCAGTTACTCGATTGGCACAGGGGGTTGGGACTATGGCTACACCTTC. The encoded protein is CASSYSIGTGGWDYGYTF.

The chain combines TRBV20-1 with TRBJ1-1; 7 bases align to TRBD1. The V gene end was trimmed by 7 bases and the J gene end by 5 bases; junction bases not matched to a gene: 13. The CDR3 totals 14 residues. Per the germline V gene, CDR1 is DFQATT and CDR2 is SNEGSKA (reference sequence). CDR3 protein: CSVQTGLRRTEAFF. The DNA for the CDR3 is TGCAGTGTCCAGACAGGGTTGAGAAGGACTGAAGCTTTCTTT.

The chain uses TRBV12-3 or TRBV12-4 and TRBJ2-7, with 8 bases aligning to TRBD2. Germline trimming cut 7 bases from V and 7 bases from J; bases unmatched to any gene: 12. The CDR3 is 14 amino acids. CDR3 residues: CASTKGLGNNEQYF. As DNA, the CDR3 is TGTGCCAGCACCAAGGGACTAGGGAACAATGAGCAGTACTTC.

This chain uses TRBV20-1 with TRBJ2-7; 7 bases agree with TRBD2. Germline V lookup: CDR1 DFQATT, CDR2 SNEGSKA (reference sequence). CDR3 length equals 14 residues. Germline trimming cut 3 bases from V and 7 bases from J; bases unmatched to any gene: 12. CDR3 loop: CSARASGPHNEQYF. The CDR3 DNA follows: TGCAGTGCTAGGGCTAGCGGTCCCCACAATGAGCAGTACTTC.

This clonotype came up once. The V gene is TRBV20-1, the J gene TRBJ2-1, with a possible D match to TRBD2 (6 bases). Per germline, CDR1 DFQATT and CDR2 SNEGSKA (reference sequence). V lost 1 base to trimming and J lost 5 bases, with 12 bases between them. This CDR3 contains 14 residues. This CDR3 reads CSARVSGTNNEQFF. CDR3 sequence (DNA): TGCAGTGCTAGAGTTAGCGGTACCAACAATGAGCAGTTCTTC.

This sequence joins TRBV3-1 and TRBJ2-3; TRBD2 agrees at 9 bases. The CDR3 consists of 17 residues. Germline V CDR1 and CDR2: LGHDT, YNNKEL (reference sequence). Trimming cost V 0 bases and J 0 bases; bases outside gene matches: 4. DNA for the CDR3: TGTGCCAGCAGCCAAGATGAGCGGGGGGATAGCACAGATACGCAGTATTTT. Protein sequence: CASSQDERGDSTDTQYF.

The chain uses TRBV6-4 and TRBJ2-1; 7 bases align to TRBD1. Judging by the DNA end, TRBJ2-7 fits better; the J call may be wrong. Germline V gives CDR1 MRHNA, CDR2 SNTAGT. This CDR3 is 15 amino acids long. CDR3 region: CASRARDSPYNEQYF. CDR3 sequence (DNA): TGTGCCAGCCGAGCCCGGGACAGTCCTTACAATGAGCAGTACTTC.

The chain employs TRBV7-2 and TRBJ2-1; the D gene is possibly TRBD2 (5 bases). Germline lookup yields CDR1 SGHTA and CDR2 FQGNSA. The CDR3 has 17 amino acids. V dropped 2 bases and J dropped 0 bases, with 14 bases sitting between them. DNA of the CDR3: TGTGCCAGCAGCTTATCGGCTAGCACATACTCCTACAATGAGCAGTTCTTC. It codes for CASSLSASTYSYNEQFF.

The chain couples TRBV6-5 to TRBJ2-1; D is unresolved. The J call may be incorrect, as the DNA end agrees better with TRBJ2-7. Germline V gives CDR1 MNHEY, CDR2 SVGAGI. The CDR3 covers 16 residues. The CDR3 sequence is CASSYTSYSSYNEQYF. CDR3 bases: TGTGCCAGCAGTTACACCTCCTATAGCTCCTACAATGAGCAGTACTTC.

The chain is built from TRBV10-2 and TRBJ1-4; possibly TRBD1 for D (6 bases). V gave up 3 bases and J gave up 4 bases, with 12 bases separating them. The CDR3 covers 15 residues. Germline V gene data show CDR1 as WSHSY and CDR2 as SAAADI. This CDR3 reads CASSEGGGFNEKLFF. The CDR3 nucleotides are TGCGCCAGCAGTGAAGGGGGGGGATTTAATGAAAAACTGTTTTTT.

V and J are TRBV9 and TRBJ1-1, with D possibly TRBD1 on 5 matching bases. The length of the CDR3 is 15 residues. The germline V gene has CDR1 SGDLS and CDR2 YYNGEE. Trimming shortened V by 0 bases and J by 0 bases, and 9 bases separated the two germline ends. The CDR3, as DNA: TGTGCCAGCAGCGTAGGAGGGGCCCTGAACACTGAAGCTTTCTTT. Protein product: CASSVGGALNTEAFF.

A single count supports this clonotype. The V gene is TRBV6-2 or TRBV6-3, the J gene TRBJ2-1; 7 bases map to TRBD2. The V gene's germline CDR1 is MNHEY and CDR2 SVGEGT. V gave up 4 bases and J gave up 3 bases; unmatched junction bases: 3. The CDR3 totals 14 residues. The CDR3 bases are TGTGCCAGCAGTTGGCGGGGGATCTACAATGAGCAGTTCTTC. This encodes CASSWRGIYNEQFF.

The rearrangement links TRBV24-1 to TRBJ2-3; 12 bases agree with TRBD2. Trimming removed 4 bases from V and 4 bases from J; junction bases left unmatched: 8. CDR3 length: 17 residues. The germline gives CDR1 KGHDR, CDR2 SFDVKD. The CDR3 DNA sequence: TGTGCCACCAGTGACCCGACGACTAGCGGGGGCGCAGATACGCAGTATTTT. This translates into CATSDPTTSGGADTQYF.

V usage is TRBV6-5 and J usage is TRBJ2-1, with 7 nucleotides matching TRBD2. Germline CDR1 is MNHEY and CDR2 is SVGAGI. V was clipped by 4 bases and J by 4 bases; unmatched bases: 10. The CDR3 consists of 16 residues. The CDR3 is CASSWIRSGVYNEQFF. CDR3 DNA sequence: TGTGCCAGCAGTTGGATTCGGAGCGGGGTTTACAATGAGCAGTTCTTC.

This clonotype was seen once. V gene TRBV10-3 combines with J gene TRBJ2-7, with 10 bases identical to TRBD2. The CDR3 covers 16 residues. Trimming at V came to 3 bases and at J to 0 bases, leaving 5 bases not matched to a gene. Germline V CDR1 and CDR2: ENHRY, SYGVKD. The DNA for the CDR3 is TGTGCCATCAGTGATCCCGGGACTAGCGACTCCTACGAGCAGTACTTC. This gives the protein CAISDPGTSDSYEQYF.

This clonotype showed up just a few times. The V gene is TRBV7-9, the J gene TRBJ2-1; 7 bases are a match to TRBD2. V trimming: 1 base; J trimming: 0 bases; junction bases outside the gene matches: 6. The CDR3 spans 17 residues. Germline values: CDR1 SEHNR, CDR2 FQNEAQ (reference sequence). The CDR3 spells CASSLVTSDYSYNEQFF. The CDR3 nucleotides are TGTGCCAGCAGCTTAGTAACTAGCGACTACTCCTACAATGAGCAGTTCTTC.

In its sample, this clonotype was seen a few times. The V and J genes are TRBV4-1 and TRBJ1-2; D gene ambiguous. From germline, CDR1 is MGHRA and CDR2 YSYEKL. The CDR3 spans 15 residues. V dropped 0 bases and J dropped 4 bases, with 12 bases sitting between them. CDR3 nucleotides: TGCGCCAGCAGCCAAGACCGGACGTACAGCTATGGCTACACCTTC. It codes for CASSQDRTYSYGYTF.